The next 20 T cell receptor beta chains were all read from a single sample in a study of somatic mutations in cytotoxic T cells in rheumatoid arthritis. The protocol was immunoSEQ multiplex PCR, while the TCRdb copy is restricted to in-frame clones and leaves out a portion. In the table there are 20,000 to 25,000 clones, roughly 86% of which are singletons. Sequenced material: CD8+ T cells sorted from blood. The receptors derive from a woman aged 50 to 60 in good health.

V and J are TRBV6-5 and TRBJ2-2, with D possibly matching TRBD2 (6 bases). Germline-derived CDR1 and CDR2 are MNHEY and SVGAGI. The CDR3 runs to 15 residues. Trimming cost V 8 bases and J 0 bases, with 13 bases left between them. This CDR3 reads CASLEGSPNTGELFF. The CDR3 region has the DNA TGTGCCAGCTTGGAGGGCAGCCCGAACACCGGGGAGCTGTTTTTT.

The rearrangement links TRBV28 to TRBJ1-3; possibly TRBD1 for D (6 bases). V was clipped by 5 bases and J by 2 bases, with 16 bases between them. In germline, CDR1 is MDHEN, CDR2 SYDVKM. CDR3 length: 16 amino acids. The chain's CDR3 is CASSLTLGGTGNTIYF. CDR3 coding DNA: TGTGCCAGCAGTCTCACCCTAGGGGGAACTGGAAACACCATATATTTT.

The genes are TRBV5-1 and TRBJ1-1; the D gene is possibly TRBD1 (5 bases). Germline-derived CDR1 and CDR2 are SGHRS and YFSETQ. Trimming took off 4 bases at V and 3 bases at J, with 16 bases between the two ends. This CDR3 comprises 15 residues. In DNA, the CDR3 is TGCGCCAGCAGCGGGTCCGGGGGAAGAGACACTGAAGCTTTCTTT. This sequence encodes CASSGSGGRDTEAFF.

V gene TRBV13 combines with J gene TRBJ1-1; TRBD1 aligns across 9 bases. CDR1 and CDR2 from the germline V gene are PRHDT and FYEKMQ (reference sequence). The CDR3 covers 17 residues. V dropped 2 bases and J dropped 2; count of bases not matched to a gene: 9. CDR3 DNA sequence: TGTGCCAGCAGCTTAATTACAGGGGGCGTGAGAAACACTGAAGCTTTCTTT. Residues: CASSLITGGVRNTEAFF.

This rearrangement joins TRBV4-3 to TRBJ1-1; 8 positions agree with TRBD1. V trimming: 3 bases; J trimming: 5 bases; junction bases outside the gene matches: 8. This CDR3 is built from 15 residues. The V gene's germline CDR1 is LGHNA and CDR2 YSLEER. For the CDR3, the DNA is TGCGCCAGCAGCCACCGACAGGGGCTTGCGACTGAAGCTTTCTTT. Its translation is CASSHRQGLATEAFF.

This rearrangement joins TRBV15 to TRBJ1-6; 8 bases fit TRBD1. Per the germline V gene, CDR1 is LNHNV and CDR2 is YYDKDF (reference sequence). V was pared by 3 bases and J by 7 bases, with 8 bases of the junction left unmatched. The CDR3 runs to 16 residues. Written as DNA, the CDR3 is TGTGCCACCAGCAGGGATGGACAGGGTTGGAATTCACCCCTCCACTTT. Its translation: CATSRDGQGWNSPLHF.

This clone was detected only once. The chain recombines TRBV7-9 with TRBJ2-1; D unresolved. Trimming cost V 5 bases and J 7 bases, with 9 bases left between them. The CDR3 runs to 12 residues. CDR1 and CDR2 (germline): SEHNR, FQNEAQ (reference sequence). The DNA of the CDR3 is TGTGCCAGCAGCCCCCAGACTAATGAGCAGTTCTTC. It translates to CASSPQTNEQFF.

The J gene is TRBJ2-5, the V gene TRBV29-1; D might be TRBD1 or TRBD2, each matching 5 bases. This CDR3 is 14 amino acids long. V lost 3 bases and J lost 5, with 16 bases in between. CDR1 and CDR2 from the germline V gene are SQVTM and ANQGSEA. CDR3 sequence (DNA): TGCAGCGTTGATTCCTTTGGGGGATTGGAGACCCAGTACTTC. This encodes CSVDSFGGLETQYF.

The CDR3 sequence is CASSFPRAGDYGYTF. CDR3 bases: TGTGCCAGCAGTTTCCCCCGGGCAGGGGACTATGGCTACACCTTC. The V call is TRBV28, the J call TRBJ1-2; possibly TRBD1 for D (6 bases). V gave up 3 bases and J gave up 3 bases, with 14 bases separating them. Looked up from germline, CDR1 is MDHEN and CDR2 is SYDVKM. This CDR3 contains 15 residues.

The rearrangement links TRBV11-2 to TRBJ2-3; weak D call: TRBD2 (6 bases). CDR3 length equals 16 residues. Germline CDR1 SGHAT, CDR2 FQNNGV. The ends were cut back, 3 bases at V and 0 bases at J, with 13 bases in the middle. The CDR3: CASSFYPGESTDTQYF. CDR3 DNA: TGTGCCAGCAGCTTCTATCCGGGGGAAAGCACAGATACGCAGTATTTT.

The chain has TRBV9 and TRBJ2-1, with 9 positions matching TRBD1. Trimming took 0 bases from V and 1 from J; bases not matched to a gene: 2. This CDR3 contains 16 residues. Germline V CDR1 and CDR2: SGDLS, YYNGEE. Here the CDR3 DNA reads TGTGCCAGCAGCGTAGGGGGGACAGGGTCCTACAATGAGCAGTTCTTC. The encoded protein is CASSVGGTGSYNEQFF. Complete variable domain (other parts from reference TRBV9 and TRBJ2-1): DSGVTQTPKHLITATGQRVTLRCSPRSGDLSVYWYQQSLDQGLQFLIQYYNGEERAKGNILERFSAQQFPDLHSELNLSSLELGDSALYFCASSVGGTGSYNEQFFGPGTRLTVL.

This chain joins TRBV5-4 and TRBJ2-5; possibly TRBD1 or TRBD2 for D (5 bases each). The CDR3 runs to 13 residues. The V and J ends lost 4 bases and 1 base respectively, with 8 bases between them. Germline CDR1 reads SGHNT; CDR2 reads YYREEE (reference sequence). The CDR3 sequence: CASSGDLQETQYF. The CDR3 region has the DNA TGTGCCAGCAGCGGGGACCTCCAAGAGACCCAGTACTTC.

The chain links TRBV4-3 to TRBJ2-3; D tentatively reads TRBD1 or TRBD2 (6 bases each). CDR1 and CDR2 from the germline V gene are LGHNA and YSLEER. The ends were cut back, 1 base at V and 3 bases at J, with 17 bases in the middle. The CDR3 is 17 residues long. In DNA form, the CDR3 reads TGCGCCAGCAGCCAAGGCATTTGGGGGGCCGAAACAGATACGCAGTATTTT. Protein: CASSQGIWGAETDTQYF.

V usage is TRBV4-1 and J usage is TRBJ2-7, with D possibly called TRBD1 or TRBD2 (7 bases each). There are 15 residues in the CDR3. The ends were cut back, 0 bases at V and 3 bases at J, with 12 bases in the middle. Germline assignment: CDR1 MGHRA and CDR2 YSYEKL. The DNA for the CDR3 is TGCGCCAGCAGCCAAGAGCCAGGGGGGGTCTACGAGCAGTACGTC. Protein product: CASSQEPGGVYEQYV.

In DNA form, the CDR3 reads TGTGCCTGCGCGGGGGGCCTCACAGATACGCAGTATTTT. Its protein product is CACAGGLTDTQYF. This rearrangement joins TRBV28 to TRBJ2-3; 8 bases align to TRBD2. The CDR3 is 13 amino acids. The V segment lost 11 bases and the J segment 2 bases; nucleotides outside the gene matches: 6. CDR1 is MDHEN, CDR2 SYDVKM, per germline.

This chain joins TRBV4-3 and TRBJ2-1; 12 bases map to TRBD1. The V gene's germline CDR1 is LGHNA and CDR2 YSLEER. CDR3 size: 16 residues. V dropped 2 bases and J dropped 15; count of bases not matched to a gene: 14. The chain's CDR3 is CASSQRSGTGGAGLFF. CDR3 nucleotide sequence: TGCGCCAGCAGCCAAAGATCGGGGACAGGGGGCGCCGGTCTGTTCTTC.

V usage is TRBV5-1 and J usage is TRBJ2-5, with 13 positions matching TRBD2. With 4 bases clipped from V and 2 bases from J, the junction kept 8 bases outside the gene matches. The CDR3 contains 17 residues. From germline, CDR1 is SGHRS and CDR2 YFSETQ. The DNA of the CDR3 is TGCGCCAGCAGCAAAGGACTAGCGGGAGAGTTTCAAGAGACCCAGTACTTC. Its protein is CASSKGLAGEFQETQYF. The variable domain in full, with the rest retrieved from reference TRBV5-1 and TRBJ2-5, is KAGVTQTPRYLIKTRGQQVTLSCSPISGHRSVSWYQQTPGQGLQFLFEYFSETQRNKGNFPGRFSGRQFSNSRSEMNVSTLELGDSALYLCASSKGLAGEFQETQYFGPGTRLLVL.

This rearrangement joins TRBV6-4 to TRBJ1-2, with D possibly TRBD1 on 5 matching bases. V gave up 2 bases and J gave up 6 bases, with 16 bases separating them. Germline V gives CDR1 MRHNA, CDR2 SNTAGT. This CDR3 spans 15 amino acids. The CDR3 region is CASSDGGEESDGYTF. DNA of the CDR3: TGTGCCAGCAGTGACGGGGGGGAAGAGTCGGATGGCTACACCTTC.

V is TRBV27 and J is TRBJ2-2; D is undetermined. The V and J ends lost 8 bases and 7 bases respectively, with 11 bases between them. This CDR3 is 12 amino acids long. The germline CDR1 and CDR2 sequences are MNHEY and SMNVEV (reference sequence). The CDR3 is CASRMGGGELFF. CDR3 nucleotides: TGTGCCAGCCGGATGGGCGGCGGGGAGCTGTTTTTT.

V and J are TRBV4-3 and TRBJ2-3; 7 nucleotides align to TRBD2. Trimming removed 0 bases from V and 4 bases from J; junction bases left unmatched: 7. The CDR3 is 16 residues long. Germline-derived CDR1 and CDR2 are LGHNA and YSLEER. DNA for the CDR3: TGCGCCAGCAGCCAAGATCGAGGAGCGGGGTCAGATACGCAGTATTTT. It is translated as CASSQDRGAGSDTQYF.